These T cell receptor beta chains were read from a single sample in a study of blood T cell repertoires in COVID-19. Sequenced by immunoSEQ multiplex PCR; TCRdb stores in-frame clones only, minus some. The sample contains fewer than 250,000 clones, more than 80% of which appear only once. Sequenced input: peripheral blood. The origin of the receptors is a man aged 25 to 40 with COVID-19, enrolled during active disease. The CDR3 runs from the conserved cysteine through the conserved F or W. D genes are given only for firm matches. A row's size may be missing; if present it is once, few, many or a size class.

V	D	J	size	DNA	CDR3
TRBV5-1	TRBD1	TRBJ1-1	NA	TGCGCCAGCAGCCTTGGGGACAGACAGGGTGAAGCTTTCTTT	CASSLGDRQGEAFF
TRBV7-9	NA	TRBJ2-7	NA	TGTGCCAGCAGCTCAACAATAAACTCCTACGAGCAGTACTTC	CASSSTINSYEQYF
TRBV28	NA	TRBJ1-5	NA	TGTGCCAGCAGCCTCCGGATAGGAGGTGCGGGTCAGCCCCAGCATTTT	CASSLRIGGAGQPQHF
TRBV28	NA	TRBJ1-2	NA	TGTGCCAGCAGTTTAGGGCAGGGGAGCTATGGCTACACCTTC	CASSLGQGSYGYTF
TRBV3-1/TRBV3-2	NA	TRBJ2-7	NA	TGTGCCAGCAGCCAAGAGGGAGCTACCTACGAGCAGTACTTC	CASSQEGATYEQYF
TRBV29-1	TRBD1	TRBJ1-2	once	TGCAGCGTTGAGGGACAGGAGGGCGCTGGCTACACCTTC	CSVEGQEGAGYTF
TRBV28	NA	TRBJ2-2	NA	TGTGCCAGCAGTAGCCCGGGGGGGGAGCTGTTTTTT	CASSSPGGELFF
TRBV2	NA	TRBJ2-7	NA	TGTGCCAGCAGGGTGGACAAAGCCTACGAGCAGTACTTC	CASRVDKAYEQYF
TRBV28	TRBD1	TRBJ1-2	NA	TGTGCCAGCAGAGAAGGGCAGGGGGTCGGCGGCTACACCTTC	CASREGQGVGGYTF
TRBV6-5	NA	TRBJ2-3	NA	TGTGCCAGCAGTTACTCTTGGGCAGGGGATACGCAGTATTTT	CASSYSWAGDTQYF
TRBV24-1	NA	TRBJ2-1	few	TGTGCCACCGAACGTAGGGCTAGCGAAACCTACAATGAGCAGTTCTTC	CATERRASETYNEQFF